Below are 7 T cell receptor beta chains sequenced from a single sample in a study of T cell responses to AZD1222 COVID-19 vaccine. The repertoire was sequenced with immunoSEQ multiplex PCR; TCRdb's copy has only in-frame clones and lacks some. The sample includes roughly 67,000 clones, roughly 90% of them seen just once. Material: peripheral blood, obtained on day 0 of AZD1222 vaccination. The receptors shown here come from an adult in good health.

The rearrangement links TRBV28 to TRBJ1-2; D call uncertain. Germline assignment: CDR1 MDHEN and CDR2 SYDVKM. Trimming shortened V by 2 bases and J by 6 bases, and 10 bases separated the two germline ends. The CDR3 extends over 13 amino acids. The DNA for the CDR3 is TGTGCCAGCAGTTTACCTCAAGTCGATGGCTACACCTTC. Its protein product is CASSLPQVDGYTF.

This chain links TRBV6-2 or TRBV6-3 with TRBJ1-1; TRBD1 is a possible D gene (5 bases). This CDR3 is 14 amino acids long. Germline loops: CDR1 MNHEY, CDR2 SVGEGT. V was clipped by 0 bases and J by 7 bases, with 12 bases between them. CDR3 sequence (DNA): TGTGCCAGCAGTTACTCGGGAGGGACCCATGAAGCTTTCTTT. The encoded protein is CASSYSGGTHEAFF.

The V call is TRBV24-1, the J call TRBJ2-2; no clear D. The V end lost 5 bases, the J end lost 2 bases, and 8 bases lay between the germline ends. CDR1 KGHDR and CDR2 SFDVKD come from the germline V gene. The CDR3 is 14 amino acids. CDR3 nucleotide sequence: TGTGCCACCAGTGGCAGATCTAACACCGGGGAGCTGTTTTTT. Its protein is CATSGRSNTGELFF.

This clone was seen a single time. CDR3 in amino acids: CSALSTTEAFF. CDR3 bases: TGCAGTGCTTTAAGTACCACTGAAGCTTTCTTT. The chain combines TRBV20-1 with TRBJ1-1, with D unresolved. This CDR3 region has 11 residues. Trimming took off 5 bases at V and 4 bases at J, with 8 bases between the two ends. Germline V gives CDR1 DFQATT, CDR2 SNEGSKA (reference sequence).

The J gene is TRBJ1-1, the V gene TRBV5-1; D is uncertain. Germline values: CDR1 SGHRS, CDR2 YFSETQ. The CDR3 consists of 16 residues. With 3 bases removed from V and 0 bases from J, the gap between germline ends came to 15 bases. For the CDR3, the DNA is TGCGCCAGCAGCTCGATTACCACCCCGATGAACACTGAAGCTTTCTTT. Residues: CASSSITTPMNTEAFF.

The rearrangement joins TRBV19 to TRBJ2-2, with D possibly TRBD1 on 5 matching bases. The V end was cut by 7 bases, the J end by 6 bases, with 9 bases between. The CDR3 contains 12 residues. The V gene's germline CDR1 is LNHDA and CDR2 SQIVND (reference sequence). CDR3 nucleotide sequence: TGTGCCAGTAAATTGGGGCCCGGGGAGCTGTTTTTT. Protein product: CASKLGPGELFF.

This chain connects TRBV5-5 to TRBJ1-6; D gene uncertain. The CDR3 sequence is 13 residues long. V was pared by 0 bases and J by 7 bases, with 5 bases between. Germline V CDR1 and CDR2: SGHKS, YYEKEE (reference sequence). This chain's CDR3 is CASSLELNSPLHF. CDR3 DNA sequence: TGTGCCAGCAGCTTGGAATTGAATTCACCCCTCCACTTT.